Shown below are 24 T cell receptor beta chains from a single sample sequenced in a study of cytomegalovirus exposure and HLA in healthy donors. PCR was performed using 60 Vbeta and 13 Jbeta primers. The table came from immunoSEQ multiplex PCR; TCRdb's copy has only in-frame clones and leaves some out. The sample consists of about 140,000 clones, nearly 90% of them appearing once. Sequenced material: PBMCs. These receptors were collected from a woman in her thirties or forties in good health and CMV-seronegative.

The V call is TRBV5-4, the J call TRBJ1-1, with D unclear. CDR1 is SGHNT, CDR2 YYREEE, per germline (reference sequence). The CDR3 spans 15 residues. Trimming took off 1 base at V and 2 bases at J, with 12 bases between the two ends. In DNA, the CDR3 is TGTGCCAGCAGCTTGTTAACAGTGGAAAACACTGAAGCTTTCTTT. Residues: CASSLLTVENTEAFF. Complete variable domain (other parts from reference TRBV5-4 and TRBJ1-1): ETGVTQSPTHLIKTRGQQVTLRCSSQSGHNTVSWYQQALGQGPQFIFQYYREEENGRGNFPPRFSGLQFPNYSSELNVNALELDDSALYLCASSLLTVENTEAFFGQGTRLTVV.

The V and J genes are TRBV6-5 and TRBJ2-7; no definite D call. The CDR3 is made up of 14 amino acids. Trimming removed 5 bases at V and 2 bases at J, with 13 bases between. CDR1 is MNHEY, CDR2 SVGAGI, per germline. The CDR3 protein is CASSPSGTPYEQYF. CDR3 nucleotides: TGTGCCAGCAGTCCCTCCGGTACCCCCTACGAGCAGTACTTC.

This chain links TRBV7-9 with TRBJ2-7, with D perhaps matching TRBD2 (6 bases). Germline V CDR1 and CDR2: SEHNR, FQNEAQ (reference sequence). The CDR3 is 14 amino acids. V shed 4 bases and J shed 0 bases, with 10 bases lying between them. The CDR3 DNA reads as TGTGCCAGCAGCTCCCTAGCGCTCTCCTACGAGCAGTACTTC. Its translation is CASSSLALSYEQYF. The full variable domain, rest sourced from reference TRBV7-9 and TRBJ2-7, is DTGVSQNPRHKITKRGQNVTFRCDPISEHNRLYWYRQTLGQGPEFLTYFQNEAQLEKSRLLSDRFSAERPKGSFSTLEIQRTEQGDSAMYLCASSSLALSYEQYFGPGTRLTVT.

The gene calls are TRBV5-4 and TRBJ2-5; 9 bases agree with TRBD2. This CDR3 spans 14 amino acids. The V gene end was trimmed by 4 bases and the J gene end by 4 bases; junction bases not matched to a gene: 5. Germline V gene data show CDR1 as SGHNT and CDR2 as YYREEE (reference sequence). CDR3 residues: CASSIAGAAETQYF. CDR3 bases: TGTGCCAGCAGCATAGCGGGAGCGGCAGAGACCCAGTACTTC.

The J gene is TRBJ2-7, the V gene TRBV29-1; D unresolved. CDR1 is SQVTM, CDR2 ANQGSEA, per germline. The CDR3 is 13 residues long. Trimming pared 4 bases from V and 4 bases from J, leaving 14 bases between. CDR3 protein: CSVVDRSDYEQYF. CDR3 in DNA: TGCAGCGTTGTAGACCGGTCTGATTACGAGCAGTACTTC.

The V gene is TRBV11-3, the J gene TRBJ2-5; no definite D call. The J call may be in error: the DNA end matches TRBJ2-7 better. Germline V lookup: CDR1 SGHNT, CDR2 YENEEA. This CDR3 has 14 residues. The CDR3 DNA follows: TGTGCCAGCAGCTTAGGCGGTAGTTCCCCCGAGCAGTACTTC. Residues: CASSLGGSSPEQYF.

CDR3 nucleotide sequence: TGTGCCAGCAGCCCGGGACTAGGGGGGAGTTATGAGCAGTTCTTC. Its translation is CASSPGLGGSYEQFF. This sequence joins TRBV7-2 and TRBJ2-1, with 8 bases identical to TRBD2. This CDR3 contains 15 residues. V lost 5 bases to trimming and J lost 8 bases; unmatched junction nucleotides: 11. CDR1 is SGHTA and CDR2 is FQGNSA in the germline V gene.

The J gene is TRBJ2-1, the V gene TRBV28, with 8 bases that match TRBD2. The germline V gene has CDR1 MDHEN and CDR2 SYDVKM. V lost 9 bases, J lost 4 bases, and 11 bases stayed unmatched. The CDR3 extends over 15 amino acids. This CDR3 reads CASNEREWTYNEQFF. The CDR3 nucleotides read TGTGCCAGTAACGAGCGGGAGTGGACATACAATGAGCAGTTCTTC.

This rearrangement joins TRBV6-5 to TRBJ1-5; maybe TRBD1 (5 bases). Looked up from germline, CDR1 is MNHEY and CDR2 is SVGAGI. The length of the CDR3 is 15 residues. Trimming cost V 6 bases and J 2 bases, with 14 bases left between them. CDR3 DNA: TGTGCCAGCAGGGCAGGGTTTTTCGGCAATCAGCCCCAGCATTTT. Protein product: CASRAGFFGNQPQHF.

A few counts support this clone. The rearrangement uses TRBV5-5 and TRBJ2-3; TRBD1 might be the D (5 bases). The germline CDR1 and CDR2 sequences are SGHKS and YYEKEE (reference sequence). Trimming cost V 0 bases and J 3 bases, with 5 bases left between them. This CDR3 has 13 residues. Written as DNA, the CDR3 is TGTGCCAGCAGCTTGGCAGGGACAGATACGCAGTATTTT. Amino acid sequence: CASSLAGTDTQYF.

This CDR3 reads CASSLRPGDYNEQFF. The CDR3 DNA is TGTGCCAGCAGCCTTAGGCCAGGGGACTACAATGAGCAGTTCTTC. The chain combines TRBV9 with TRBJ2-1, with D perhaps TRBD1 (6 bases). Trimming left V 4 bases short and J 3 bases short, with 14 bases between. CDR1 is SGDLS and CDR2 is YYNGEE in the germline V gene. The CDR3 totals 15 residues.

This clone came up once. V is TRBV10-2 and J is TRBJ2-1; D unresolved. V lost 9 bases and J lost 8, with 20 bases in between. This CDR3 is built from 14 residues. Germline V gene sequence: CDR1 WSHSY, CDR2 SAAADI. CDR3 nucleotides: TGCGCCAGTACTCTGGCTAGGATAGCCCATGAGCAGTTCTTC. The encoded protein is CASTLARIAHEQFF.

This clone has only a few counts. The DNA for the CDR3 is TGTGCCAGCAGTTACAGCGGGGAGGCGAACACTGAAGCTTTCTTT. This gives the protein CASSYSGEANTEAFF. The genes are TRBV6-6 and TRBJ1-1; D not resolved. V lost 2 bases and J lost 1, with 11 bases in between. This CDR3 region has 15 residues. The V gene's germline CDR1 is MNHNY and CDR2 SVGAGI (reference sequence).

The V gene is TRBV5-1, the J gene TRBJ2-7; the D gene is possibly TRBD2 (6 bases). CDR1 SGHRS and CDR2 YFSETQ come from the germline V gene. This CDR3 contains 12 residues. The ends were cut back, 4 bases at V and 5 bases at J, with 10 bases in the middle. The CDR3 DNA reads as TGCGCCAGCAGCCGGGAGAAGGACGAGCAGTACTTC. Amino acids: CASSREKDEQYF.

The chain employs TRBV27 and TRBJ2-5; weak D call: TRBD2 (5 bases). The V end lost 4 bases, the J end lost 1 base, and 16 bases lay between the germline ends. CDR1 is MNHEY and CDR2 is SMNVEV in the germline V gene (reference sequence). The CDR3 runs to 16 residues. Written as DNA, the CDR3 is TGTGCCAGCAGTTACCGCTTCGGACTGGGCCAAGAGACCCAGTACTTC. This translates into CASSYRFGLGQETQYF.

This rearrangement joins TRBV11-2 to TRBJ2-1; TRBD2 is a possible D gene (5 bases). The CDR3 loop spans 16 amino acids. Germline V gene data show CDR1 as SGHAT and CDR2 as FQNNGV. The V gene lost 2 bases and the J gene lost 0 bases, with 11 bases spanning the gap. The CDR3 DNA follows: TGTGCCAGCAGCTTACTCTTCGGGATCTCCTACAATGAGCAGTTCTTC. Translating gives CASSLLFGISYNEQFF.

This chain links TRBV11-3 with TRBJ2-7; unclear D gene. The CDR3 is made up of 14 amino acids. In germline, CDR1 is SGHNT, CDR2 YENEEA. Trimming removed 4 bases from V and 6 bases from J, with 16 bases in between. The CDR3, as DNA: TGTGCCAGCAGCTCGAATCCCGGGTCGCGCGAGCAGTACTTC. It specifies CASSSNPGSREQYF.

V is TRBV7-8 and J is TRBJ2-4; TRBD2 might be the D (5 bases). The CDR3 runs to 16 residues. CDR1 and CDR2 (germline): SGHVS, FQNEAQ. V shed 6 bases and J shed 1 base, with 16 bases lying between them. This CDR3 is CASRKSRERAKNIQYF. In DNA form, the CDR3 reads TGTGCCAGCAGGAAGTCCCGGGAACGGGCCAAAAACATTCAGTACTTC. Filled out from reference TRBV7-8 and TRBJ2-4, the complete variable domain reads GAGVSQSPRYKVAKRGQDVALRCDPISGHVSLFWYQQALGQGPEFLTYFQNEAQLDKSGLPSDRFFAERPEGSVSTLKIQRTQQEDSAVYLCASRKSRERAKNIQYFGAGTRLSVL.

Turning to this clone: As the CDR3 is not closed by the conserved phenylalanine or tryptophan, this likely results from a read error. The chain couples TRBV2 to TRBJ2-7; 9 bases are a match to TRBD2. The junction had 4 bases not matched to a gene; V was cut back by 10 bases and J by 0 bases. Germline V lookup: CDR1 SNHLY, CDR2 FYNNEI. The CDR3 loop spans 13 amino acids. CDR3: CATASGASYEQYS. The CDR3 nucleotides are TGTGCCACCGCTAGCGGGGCCTCCTACGAGCAGTACTCC.

V is TRBV10-3 and J is TRBJ1-3, with TRBD1 matching 8 bases. V lost 3 bases, J lost 2 bases, and 6 bases stayed unmatched. The CDR3 runs 16 residues. Germline V lookup: CDR1 ENHRY, CDR2 SYGVKD. The CDR3 is CAISDPGTGAGNTIYF. Written as DNA, the CDR3 is TGTGCCATCAGTGATCCCGGGACAGGCGCTGGAAACACCATATATTTT.

V gene TRBV6-1 combines with J gene TRBJ2-1; a weak D match, TRBD1 (5 bases). V was clipped by 2 bases and J by 0 bases, with 8 bases between them. The CDR3 is 15 residues long. Germline CDR1 is MNHNS and CDR2 is SASEGT. CDR3 sequence (DNA): TGTGCCAGCAGTGAACAGGGTGGCTCCTACAATGAGCAGTTCTTC. Protein: CASSEQGGSYNEQFF.

The CDR3 here is CASSQAPGELFF. CDR3 DNA: TGTGCCAGCAGCCAAGCCCCCGGGGAGCTGTTTTTT. This chain connects TRBV11-3 to TRBJ2-2; D gene unclear. CDR1 is SGHNT, CDR2 YENEEA, per germline. V was trimmed by 5 bases and J by 6 bases, leaving 7 bases between them. This CDR3 contains 12 residues.

The chain couples TRBV11-3 to TRBJ2-7; 8 nucleotides match TRBD1. CDR1 and CDR2 (germline): SGHNT, YENEEA. Trimming cost V 5 bases and J 9 bases; bases outside gene matches: 3. The CDR3 is 11 residues long. Written as DNA, the CDR3 is TGTGCCAGCAGCCTCACAGGGGGGCAGTACTTC. Translating it yields CASSLTGGQYF.

The chain combines TRBV5-1 with TRBJ1-4, with D perhaps matching TRBD1 (6 bases). The V end lost 2 bases, the J end lost 6 bases, and 11 bases lay between the germline ends. Germline loops: CDR1 SGHRS, CDR2 YFSETQ. This CDR3 has 14 amino acids. The CDR3 sequence is CASSFGPGDEKLFF. CDR3 bases: TGCGCCAGCAGCTTCGGCCCAGGGGATGAAAAACTGTTTTTT. The whole variable domain, filled in from reference TRBV5-1 and TRBJ1-4, reads KAGVTQTPRYLIKTRGQQVTLSCSPISGHRSVSWYQQTPGQGLQFLFEYFSETQRNKGNFPGRFSGRQFSNSRSEMNVSTLELGDSALYLCASSFGPGDEKLFFGSGTQLSVL.